The 32 T cell receptor beta chains below come from one sample, sequenced in a study of identical twins. TCRdb re-derived calls from the 5' RACE reads in MiXCR, one entry per CDR3 protein. The table records approximately 600,000 distinct CDR3 sequences, over 8.5% of them present only once. Another study also made use of these data, one on yellow fever vaccine responses in identical twins.

The specimen was PBMCs. Every receptor here comes from a woman in her late teens or twenties in good health.

This clonotype has ten or more counts. The gene calls are TRBV3-1 and TRBJ2-4; 8 bases are a match to TRBD2. The germline V gene has CDR1 LGHDT and CDR2 YNNKEL (reference sequence). V dropped 3 bases and J dropped 1; count of bases not matched to a gene: 5. This CDR3 is 16 amino acids long. CDR3 coding DNA: TGTGCCAGCAGCCACGGACTAGCCAACGCCAAAAACATTCAGTACTTC. It codes for CASSHGLANAKNIQYF. Supplemented by reference TRBV3-1 and TRBJ2-4, the full variable domain reads DTAVSQTPKYLVTQMGNDKSIKCEQNLGHDTMYWYKQDSKKFLKIMFSYNNKELIINETVPNRFSPKSPDKAHLNLHINSLELGDSAVYFCASSHGLANAKNIQYFGAGTRLSVL.

The chain links TRBV3-1 to TRBJ2-3; TRBD2 aligns across 10 bases. After removal of 6 bases from V and 2 bases from J, the junction contained 11 bases not matched to a gene. Germline V gives CDR1 LGHDT, CDR2 YNNKEL (reference sequence). The CDR3 covers 17 residues. The CDR3 protein is CASRPRGSGGPTDTQYF. CDR3 nucleotides: TGTGCCAGCAGACCGCGAGGTAGCGGGGGGCCCACAGATACGCAGTATTTT.

This clonotype was seen only a few times. This sequence joins TRBV7-2 and TRBJ2-3; the match to TRBD2 covers 11 bases. The CDR3 totals 17 residues. J gave up 1 base and V 6 bases, and 9 bases lay outside the gene matches. Germline values: CDR1 SGHTA, CDR2 FQGNSA. The CDR3 DNA follows: TGTGCCAGCAGACCGGGACTAGCGGAGCGCCGCACAGATACGCAGTATTTT. Its protein product is CASRPGLAERRTDTQYF.

This clonotype was recorded many times. The rearrangement joins TRBV11-2 to TRBJ2-1; 10 positions agree with TRBD2. This CDR3 is built from 16 residues. The germline CDR1 and CDR2 sequences are SGHAT and FQNNGV. J was trimmed by 9 bases and V by 0 bases; bases with no gene match: 8. The DNA for the CDR3 is TGTGCCAGCAGCTTAGATTCTCTAGCGGGAGTTCTTGAGCAGTTCTTC. Protein sequence: CASSLDSLAGVLEQFF.

The V call is TRBV19, the J call TRBJ2-7; D is uncertain. Germline CDR1 is LNHDA and CDR2 is SQIVND (reference sequence). V dropped 5 bases and J dropped 6 bases, with 14 bases sitting between them. CDR3 length equals 13 residues. This chain's CDR3 is CASSPNLPGEQYF. CDR3 in DNA: TGTGCCAGTAGTCCGAATCTCCCCGGCGAGCAGTACTTC.

V gene TRBV7-6 combines with J gene TRBJ2-7, with 12 bases fitting TRBD2. Losses at the gene ends were 5 bases for V and 4 bases for J; bases not matched to a gene: 3. This CDR3 spans 14 amino acids. Germline CDR1 reads SGHVS; CDR2 reads FNYEAQ. The CDR3 bases are TGTGCCAGCAGCAAAACTAGCGGGGGGTACGAGCAGTACTTC. Translated, it gives CASSKTSGGYEQYF.

The table lists this clonotype with a few counts. The chain combines TRBV9 with TRBJ1-5, with D unclear. V was clipped by 0 bases and J by 6 bases, with 10 bases between them. Germline CDR1 and CDR2: SGDLS and YYNGEE. The CDR3 has 14 residues. The CDR3 loop is CASSVEGSGQPQHF. The CDR3 coding sequence is TGTGCCAGCAGCGTAGAGGGCAGCGGTCAGCCCCAGCATTTT.

The table lists this clonotype with many counts. The V and J genes are TRBV7-9 and TRBJ2-1, with 10 bases aligning to TRBD2. The CDR3 runs 15 residues. CDR1 and CDR2 from the germline V gene are SEHNR and FQNEAQ (reference sequence). V trimming: 3 bases; J trimming: 4 bases; junction bases outside the gene matches: 3. CDR3 amino acids: CASSFTSGTYNEQFF. The CDR3 DNA sequence: TGTGCCAGCAGCTTTACTAGCGGGACTTACAATGAGCAGTTCTTC.

The chain carries TRBV11-2 and TRBJ2-7; D possibly corresponds to TRBD1 (5 bases). This CDR3 region has 14 residues. Trimming took off 0 bases at V and 4 bases at J, with 10 bases between the two ends. In germline, CDR1 is SGHAT, CDR2 FQNNGV. The DNA for the CDR3 is TGTGCCAGCAGCTTAGAGATCAACAGGTACGAGCAGTACTTC. This encodes CASSLEINRYEQYF.

This clonotype was seen a few times. The chain joins TRBV12-3 or TRBV12-4 to TRBJ2-7; 9 positions agree with TRBD2. This CDR3 comprises 14 residues. Germline trimming cut 5 bases from V and 6 bases from J; bases unmatched to any gene: 8. The CDR3 sequence is CASSKLAGIGEQYF. DNA for the CDR3: TGTGCCAGCAGTAAACTAGCGGGTATCGGCGAGCAGTACTTC.

This clonotype showed up many times. The chain couples TRBV7-2 to TRBJ2-7; D is ambiguous. V was pared by 1 base and J by 3 bases, with 10 bases between. Germline V gene data show CDR1 as SGHTA and CDR2 as FQGNSA. This CDR3 is built from 14 residues. CDR3 residues: CASSLGIAGYEQYF. The CDR3 DNA is TGTGCCAGCAGCTTAGGTATAGCAGGCTACGAGCAGTACTTC.

The chain combines TRBV24-1 with TRBJ1-2, with D maybe TRBD1 (6 bases). The V end lost 1 base, the J end lost 7 bases, and 9 bases lay between the germline ends. The CDR3 totals 13 residues. The V gene's germline CDR1 is KGHDR and CDR2 SFDVKD. The CDR3 DNA is TGTGCCACCAGTGATTTTCAGGGGTCTGGCTACACCTTC. Translated: CATSDFQGSGYTF.

This clonotype occurred many times. One end of the junction is discordant with germline, which a read error may explain. The rearrangement joins TRBV5-5 to TRBJ2-5, with no clear D. This CDR3 spans 15 amino acids. The V gene's germline CDR1 is SGHKS and CDR2 YYEKEE (reference sequence). CDR3 in DNA: TGTGCCAGCACCTTGACCCCCCAGACTCCGGAGACCCAGTACTTC. Translating gives CASTLTPQTPETQYF.

This clonotype showed up just a few times. J is TRBJ2-7 and V is TRBV6-5, with a weak D call TRBD2 (5 bases). Germline loops: CDR1 MNHEY, CDR2 SVGAGI. CDR3 size: 15 residues. Trimming took off 3 bases at V and 6 bases at J, with 18 bases between the two ends. DNA of the CDR3: TGTGCCAGCAGTTATGGTACCGCGGGCGTCAGCGAGCAGTACTTC. Encoded protein: CASSYGTAGVSEQYF.

The chain employs TRBV11-2 and TRBJ1-4, with D unclear. The CDR3 consists of 15 residues. From germline, CDR1 is SGHAT and CDR2 FQNNGV. The ends were cut back, 4 bases at V and 4 bases at J, with 13 bases in the middle. CDR3 in amino acids: CASSSSYGSNEKLFF. CDR3 DNA sequence: TGTGCCAGCAGCTCCTCGTATGGGAGTAATGAAAAACTGTTTTTT.

This chain connects TRBV30 to TRBJ2-7, with 10 bases that match TRBD1. V dropped 5 bases and J dropped 5; count of bases not matched to a gene: 9. CDR1 is GTSNPN and CDR2 is SVGIG in the germline V gene (reference sequence). The CDR3 consists of 14 residues. The CDR3 is CAWANGTGVNEQYF. Written as DNA, the CDR3 is TGTGCCTGGGCAAACGGGACAGGGGTCAACGAGCAGTACTTC.

The chain has TRBV11-1 and TRBJ2-5, with D perhaps TRBD2 (6 bases). The V and J ends lost 4 bases and 4 bases respectively, with 25 bases between them. The V gene's germline CDR1 is SGHAT and CDR2 FQDESV (reference sequence). The CDR3 is made up of 18 amino acids. The CDR3 sequence: CASSSTIDGGLPRETQYF. CDR3 DNA: TGTGCCAGCAGCTCAACTATCGACGGAGGGTTGCCGAGAGAGACCCAGTACTTC.

This clonotype has ten or more counts. Here the CDR3 reads CSARPSARNAFF. The CDR3 DNA is TGCAGTGCTAGGCCCAGCGCTAGGAATGCTTTCTTT. The chain has TRBV20-1 and TRBJ1-1; D remains ambiguous. The CDR3 is 12 amino acids. V was trimmed by 3 bases and J by 11 bases, leaving 16 bases between them. CDR1 is DFQATT, CDR2 SNEGSKA, per germline (reference sequence).

This clonotype appeared a few times. V gene TRBV7-9 combines with J gene TRBJ2-7; D possibly matches TRBD1 or TRBD2 (5 bases each). Germline CDR1 is SEHNR and CDR2 is FQNEAQ (reference sequence). Deletions cut 6 bases from V and 1 base from J, with 22 bases between. The CDR3 extends over 17 amino acids. This chain's CDR3 is CASRHVSHLGESYEQYF. CDR3 sequence (DNA): TGTGCCAGCAGACACGTTAGCCATCTGGGGGAGTCCTACGAGCAGTACTTC.

This clonotype was detected ten times or more. The gene calls are TRBV12-3 or TRBV12-4 and TRBJ2-7; 11 bases map to TRBD2. Trimming at V came to 1 base and at J to 7 bases, leaving 3 bases not matched to a gene. The CDR3 spans 14 residues. CDR3 protein: CASSLDSSGREQYF. DNA for the CDR3: TGTGCCAGCAGTTTAGATTCTAGCGGGAGGGAGCAGTACTTC.

The gene calls are TRBV7-3 and TRBJ2-6; 10 bases fit TRBD1. The V gene's germline CDR1 is SGHTA and CDR2 FQGTGA. The CDR3 loop spans 19 amino acids. V lost 0 bases, J lost 1 base, and 6 bases stayed unmatched. The CDR3 DNA sequence: TGTGCCAGCAGCTTAACGGCGGGACAGGGGACTTCTGGGGCCAACGTCCTGACTTTC. It encodes CASSLTAGQGTSGANVLTF.

This clonotype has more than one count but fewer than ten. V is TRBV7-2 and J is TRBJ2-2; possibly TRBD1 or TRBD2 for D (5 bases each). The CDR3 has 18 amino acids. Trimming cost V 1 base and J 4 bases, with 19 bases left between them. Germline V gives CDR1 SGHTA, CDR2 FQGNSA. This CDR3 reads CASSLGFRGVWPTGELFF. The CDR3 DNA reads as TGTGCCAGCAGCTTAGGCTTCCGAGGGGTTTGGCCCACCGGGGAGCTGTTTTTT.

V and J are TRBV5-1 and TRBJ2-5, with a tentative D call TRBD1 (5 bases). Germline V CDR1 and CDR2: SGHRS, YFSETQ. This CDR3 has 14 residues. V shed 0 bases and J shed 4 bases, with 10 bases lying between them. CDR3 region: CASSLVPGPETQYF. In DNA, the CDR3 is TGCGCCAGCAGCTTGGTTCCAGGGCCAGAGACCCAGTACTTC. Based on the CDR3 plus reference TRBV5-1 and TRBJ2-5, the full variable domain is KAGVTQTPRYLIKTRGQQVTLSCSPISGHRSVSWYQQTPGQGLQFLFEYFSETQRNKGNFPGRFSGRQFSNSRSEMNVSTLELGDSALYLCASSLVPGPETQYFGPGTRLLVL.

This clonotype was detected ten times or more. The chain links TRBV7-2 to TRBJ2-1; TRBD2 matches at 12 bases. The V segment lost 5 bases and the J segment 7 bases; nucleotides outside the gene matches: 6. The CDR3 loop spans 15 amino acids. CDR1 and CDR2 from the germline V gene are SGHTA and FQGNSA. The CDR3 nucleotides read TGTGCCAGCAGCGCGCTAGCGGGAGGGACGAATGAGCAGTTCTTC. The encoded protein is CASSALAGGTNEQFF.

This clonotype appeared a few times. The chain is built from TRBV6-2 or TRBV6-3 and TRBJ2-3, with D possibly being TRBD2 (6 bases). CDR1 MNHEY and CDR2 SVGEGT come from the germline V gene. V was cut by 4 bases and J by 3 bases, with 14 bases left in between. The CDR3 consists of 15 residues. The DNA of the CDR3 is TGTGCCAGCAGTTCCCGGGACTTAGCTACAGATACGCAGTATTTT. It codes for CASSSRDLATDTQYF.

V usage is TRBV10-3 and J usage is TRBJ2-7, with a possible D match to TRBD1 (6 bases). Looked up from germline, CDR1 is ENHRY and CDR2 is SYGVKD. Trimming removed 2 bases from V and 6 bases from J, with 14 bases in between. There are 14 residues in the CDR3. The CDR3 DNA reads TGTGCCATCAGTGAGATGGGGGCGCGAGGCGAGCAGTACTTC. It codes for CAISEMGARGEQYF.

The chain links TRBV15 to TRBJ1-5; a possible D gene is TRBD1 (5 bases). CDR1 and CDR2 (germline): LNHNV, YYDKDF (reference sequence). The CDR3 sequence is 14 residues long. The germline V and J ends were trimmed by 4 bases and 6 bases, with 13 bases remaining between them. The CDR3 DNA is TGTGCCACCAGCAAGATGGCGGGGGGTCAGCCCCAGCATTTT. Translation gives CATSKMAGGQPQHF.

This clonotype was observed a few times. The chain has TRBV5-1 and TRBJ2-5, with D perhaps TRBD2 (6 bases). Germline V gene data show CDR1 as SGHRS and CDR2 as YFSETQ. This CDR3 contains 17 residues. With 6 bases removed from V and 4 bases from J, the gap between germline ends came to 25 bases. CDR3 loop: CASTGWVAAPQGETQYF. The CDR3 DNA reads as TGCGCCAGCACCGGCTGGGTAGCGGCCCCCCAGGGAGAGACCCAGTACTTC.

This clonotype was picked up a small number of times. The chain carries TRBV10-3 and TRBJ2-1; 10 bases align to TRBD2. The V segment lost 0 bases and the J segment 6 bases; nucleotides outside the gene matches: 5. Per germline, CDR1 ENHRY and CDR2 SYGVKD. This CDR3 has 16 amino acids. CDR3 coding DNA: TGTGCCATCAGTGAGTCTCTAACTAGCGGGACCAATGAGCAGTTCTTC. Translated: CAISESLTSGTNEQFF.

There are a few counts of this clonotype. The chain uses TRBV6-2 or TRBV6-3 and TRBJ2-5; perhaps TRBD1 as D (6 bases). Deletions cut 2 bases from V and 5 bases from J, with 12 bases between. The CDR3 runs 14 residues. In germline, CDR1 is MNHEY, CDR2 SVGEGT. Here the CDR3 DNA reads TGTGCCAGCAGTTACCCCGCCAGGGGTGAGACCCAGTACTTC. This encodes CASSYPARGETQYF.

This clonotype was seen a handful of times. V usage is TRBV10-3 and J usage is TRBJ2-1; D not resolved. CDR1 is ENHRY and CDR2 is SYGVKD in the germline V gene. The CDR3 length is 12 residues. The V and J ends lost 2 bases and 9 bases respectively, with 8 bases between them. CDR3 residues: CAISEPIGEQFF. For the CDR3, the DNA is TGTGCCATCAGTGAGCCGATTGGTGAGCAGTTCTTC.

This clonotype was observed a few times. The chain couples TRBV5-6 to TRBJ2-1; the D is unclear. V was cut by 0 bases and J by 7 bases, with 8 bases left in between. CDR1 is SGHDT and CDR2 is YYEEEE in the germline V gene. This CDR3 is 13 amino acids long. CDR3 region: CASSLVVLNEQFF. The DNA of the CDR3 is TGTGCCAGCAGCTTGGTAGTCCTGAATGAGCAGTTCTTC.